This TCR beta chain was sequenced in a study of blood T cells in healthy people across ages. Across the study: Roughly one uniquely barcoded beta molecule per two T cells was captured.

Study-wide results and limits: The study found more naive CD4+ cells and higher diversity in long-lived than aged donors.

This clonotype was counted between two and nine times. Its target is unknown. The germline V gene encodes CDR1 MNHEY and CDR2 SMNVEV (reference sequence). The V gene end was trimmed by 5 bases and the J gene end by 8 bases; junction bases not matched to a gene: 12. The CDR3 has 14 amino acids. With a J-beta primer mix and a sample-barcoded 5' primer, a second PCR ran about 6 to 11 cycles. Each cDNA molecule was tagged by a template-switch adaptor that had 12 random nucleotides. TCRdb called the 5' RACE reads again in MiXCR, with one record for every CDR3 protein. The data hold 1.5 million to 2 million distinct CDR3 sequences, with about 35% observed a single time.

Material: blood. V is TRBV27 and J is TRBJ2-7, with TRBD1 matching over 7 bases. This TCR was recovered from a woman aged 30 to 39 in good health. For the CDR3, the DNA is TGTGCCAGCAGTAGGGACAGAGCACGTAGGAAGCAGTACTTC. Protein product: CASSRDRARRKQYF.